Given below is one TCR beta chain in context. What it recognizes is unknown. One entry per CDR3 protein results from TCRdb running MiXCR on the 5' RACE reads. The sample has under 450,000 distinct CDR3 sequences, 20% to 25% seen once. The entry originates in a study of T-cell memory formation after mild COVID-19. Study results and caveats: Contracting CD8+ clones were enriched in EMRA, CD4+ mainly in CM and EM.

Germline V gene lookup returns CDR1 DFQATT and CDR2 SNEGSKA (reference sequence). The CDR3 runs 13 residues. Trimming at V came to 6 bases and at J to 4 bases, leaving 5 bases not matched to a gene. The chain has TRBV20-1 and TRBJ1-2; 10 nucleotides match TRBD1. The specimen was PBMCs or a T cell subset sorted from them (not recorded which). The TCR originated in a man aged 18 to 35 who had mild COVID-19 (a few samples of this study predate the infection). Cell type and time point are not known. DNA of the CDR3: TGCAGTGCCTTCGGACAGGGGGGCTATGGCTACACCTTC. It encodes CSAFGQGGYGYTF.